A single T cell receptor beta chain is shown here with its context. The source of the sample is a study of blood T cell repertoires in COVID-19. TCRdb's copy holds only in-frame clones and misses some; the assay was immunoSEQ multiplex PCR. The top ten clones hold about 1.1% of a sample with approximately 110,000 clones, more than 80% of them seen once. The ends were cut back, 4 bases at V and 8 bases at J, with 14 bases in the middle. This CDR3 region has 14 residues. Germline CDR1 is KGHDR and CDR2 is SFDVKD. Sequencing was performed on peripheral blood. The TCR sequence derives from a human donor in a cohort sampled during active COVID-19. The J gene is TRBJ1-5, the V gene TRBV24-1; D unresolved. DNA of the CDR3: TGTGCCACCAGTGAAGGCCCCGTAGGAGAGCCCCAGCATTTT. It specifies CATSEGPVGEPQHF.